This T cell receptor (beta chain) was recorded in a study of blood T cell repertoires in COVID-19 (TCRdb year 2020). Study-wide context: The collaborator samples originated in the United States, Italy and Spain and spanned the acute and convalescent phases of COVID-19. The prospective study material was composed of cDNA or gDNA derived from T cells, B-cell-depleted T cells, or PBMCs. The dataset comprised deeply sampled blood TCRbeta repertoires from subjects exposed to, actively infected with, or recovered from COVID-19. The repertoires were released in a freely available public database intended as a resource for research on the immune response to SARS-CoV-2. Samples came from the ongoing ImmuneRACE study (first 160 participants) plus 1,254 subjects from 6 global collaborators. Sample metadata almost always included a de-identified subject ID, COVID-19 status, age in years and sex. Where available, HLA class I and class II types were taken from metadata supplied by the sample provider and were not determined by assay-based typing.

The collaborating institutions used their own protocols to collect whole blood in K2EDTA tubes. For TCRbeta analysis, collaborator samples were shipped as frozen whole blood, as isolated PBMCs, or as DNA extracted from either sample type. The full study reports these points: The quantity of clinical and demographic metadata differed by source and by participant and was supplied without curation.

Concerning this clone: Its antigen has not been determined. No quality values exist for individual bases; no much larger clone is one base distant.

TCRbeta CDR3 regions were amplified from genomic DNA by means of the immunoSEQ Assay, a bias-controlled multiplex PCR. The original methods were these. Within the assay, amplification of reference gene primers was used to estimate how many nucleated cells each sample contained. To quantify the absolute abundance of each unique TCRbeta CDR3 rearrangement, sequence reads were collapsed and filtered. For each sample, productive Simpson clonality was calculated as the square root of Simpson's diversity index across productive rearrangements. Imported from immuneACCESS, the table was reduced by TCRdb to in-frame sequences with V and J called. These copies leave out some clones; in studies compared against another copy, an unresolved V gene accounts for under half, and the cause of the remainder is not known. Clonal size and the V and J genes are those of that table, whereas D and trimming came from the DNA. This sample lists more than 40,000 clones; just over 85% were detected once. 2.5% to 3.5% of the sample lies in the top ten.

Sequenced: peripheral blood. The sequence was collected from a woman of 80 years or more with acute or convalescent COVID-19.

The DNA sequence is given as TGTGCCAGCAGCGTGTTCGATGGCTACACCTTC. Translated, it gives CASSVFDGYTF. The chain uses TRBV9 and TRBJ1-2, with the D gene not confidently named. The CDR3 runs 11 amino acids, cysteine and phenylalanine included. Only the CDR3 region is kept as DNA, spanning 33 bases read in frame from base 1. As encoded in the germline V gene, CDR1 is SGDLS while CDR2 is YYNGEE. Between the V and J ends, shortened by 2 bases and 6 bases respectively, the junction contains 5 bases.